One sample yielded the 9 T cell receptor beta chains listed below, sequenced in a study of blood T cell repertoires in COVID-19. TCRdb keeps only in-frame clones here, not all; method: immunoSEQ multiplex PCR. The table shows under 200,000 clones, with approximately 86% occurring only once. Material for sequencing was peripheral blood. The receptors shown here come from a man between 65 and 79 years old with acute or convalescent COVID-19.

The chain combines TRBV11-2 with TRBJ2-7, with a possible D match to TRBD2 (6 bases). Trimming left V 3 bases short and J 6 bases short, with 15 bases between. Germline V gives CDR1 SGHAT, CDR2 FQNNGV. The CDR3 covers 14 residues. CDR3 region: CASSFGGSLGEQYF. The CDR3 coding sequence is TGTGCCAGCAGCTTCGGGGGATCTTTGGGCGAGCAGTACTTC.

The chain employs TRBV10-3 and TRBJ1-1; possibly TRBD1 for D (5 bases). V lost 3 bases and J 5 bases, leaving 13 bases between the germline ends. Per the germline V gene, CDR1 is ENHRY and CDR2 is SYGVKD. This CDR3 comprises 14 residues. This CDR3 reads CAISDKVEGTEAFF. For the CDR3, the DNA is TGTGCCATCAGTGACAAGGTGGAGGGGACTGAAGCTTTCTTT.

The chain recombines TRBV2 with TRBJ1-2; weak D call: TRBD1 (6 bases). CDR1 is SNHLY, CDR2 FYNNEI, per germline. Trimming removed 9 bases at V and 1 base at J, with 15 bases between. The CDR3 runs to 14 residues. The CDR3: CASCRGLYNYGYTF. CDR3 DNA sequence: TGTGCCAGTTGCAGGGGCCTTTATAACTATGGCTACACCTTC.

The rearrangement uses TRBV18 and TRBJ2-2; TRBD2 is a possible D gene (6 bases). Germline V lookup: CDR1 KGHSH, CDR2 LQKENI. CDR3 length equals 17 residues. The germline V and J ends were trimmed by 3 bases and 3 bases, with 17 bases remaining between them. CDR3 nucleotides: TGTGCCAGCTCACCTCAAAGGTCCTTAGCGGACACCGGGGAGCTGTTTTTT. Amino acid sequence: CASSPQRSLADTGELFF.

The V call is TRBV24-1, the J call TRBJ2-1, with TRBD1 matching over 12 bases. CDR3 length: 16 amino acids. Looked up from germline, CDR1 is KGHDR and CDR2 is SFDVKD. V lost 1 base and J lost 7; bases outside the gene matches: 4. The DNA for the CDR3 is TGTGCCACCAGTGATTTCGGGACAGGGGGCTTTAATGAGCAGTTCTTC. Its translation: CATSDFGTGGFNEQFF.

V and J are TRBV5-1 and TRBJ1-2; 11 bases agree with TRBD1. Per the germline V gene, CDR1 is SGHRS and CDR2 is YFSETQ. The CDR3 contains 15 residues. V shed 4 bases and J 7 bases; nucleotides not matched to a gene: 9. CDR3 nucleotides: TGCGCCAGCAGCCCAAGGATGGGACAGGGGGGTGGCTACACCTTC. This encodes CASSPRMGQGGGYTF.

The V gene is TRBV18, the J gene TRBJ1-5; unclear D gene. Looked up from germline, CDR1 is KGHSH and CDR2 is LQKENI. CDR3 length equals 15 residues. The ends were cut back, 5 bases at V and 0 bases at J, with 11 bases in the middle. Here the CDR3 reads CASSGTGYSNQPQHF. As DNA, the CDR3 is TGTGCCAGCTCAGGAACGGGATATAGCAATCAGCCCCAGCATTTT.

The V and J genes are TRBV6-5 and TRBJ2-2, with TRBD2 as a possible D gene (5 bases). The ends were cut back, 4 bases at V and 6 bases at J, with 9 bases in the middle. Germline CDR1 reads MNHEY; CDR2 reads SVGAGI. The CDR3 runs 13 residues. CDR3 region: CASSSPEAGELFF. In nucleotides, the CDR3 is TGTGCCAGCAGTTCTCCGGAGGCCGGGGAGCTGTTTTTT.

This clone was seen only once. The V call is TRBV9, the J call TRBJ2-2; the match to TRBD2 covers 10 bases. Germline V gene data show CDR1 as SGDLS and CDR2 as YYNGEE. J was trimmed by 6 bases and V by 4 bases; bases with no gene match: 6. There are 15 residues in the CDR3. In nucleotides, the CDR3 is TGTGCCAGCAGCATTAGCGGGGGGCCGTCCGGGGAGCTGTTTTTT. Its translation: CASSISGGPSGELFF.